The 11 T cell receptor beta chains listed next were all sequenced from one sample in a study of blood T cell repertoires in COVID-19. Data came from immunoSEQ multiplex PCR; TCRdb stores just in-frame clones and leaves some out. The sample carries fewer than 200,000 clones, 70% to 80% recorded once. What was sequenced was peripheral blood. All receptors derive from a man in his fifties or sixties with acute or convalescent COVID-19.

This clone was picked up one time. This chain joins TRBV19 and TRBJ2-1; 14 bases align to TRBD2. Trimming took 4 bases from V and 9 from J; bases not matched to a gene: 11. Germline V gene data show CDR1 as LNHDA and CDR2 as SQIVND (reference sequence). The CDR3 is 17 amino acids. The CDR3, as DNA: TGTGCCAGTAGTAAGAGGACTAGCGGGGGGCCAGGCGGTGAGCAGTTCTTC. Translation: CASSKRTSGGPGGEQFF. The whole variable domain, remainder taken from reference TRBV19 and TRBJ2-1, is DGGITQSPKYLFRKEGQNVTLSCEQNLNHDAMYWYRQDPGQGLRLIYYSQIVNDFQKGDIAEGYSVSREKKESFPLTVTSAQKNPTAFYLCASSKRTSGGPGGEQFFGPGTRLTVL.

J is TRBJ2-3 and V is TRBV7-9, with 12 bases matching TRBD2. The germline gives CDR1 SEHNR, CDR2 FQNEAQ (reference sequence). Germline trimming cut 5 bases from V and 4 bases from J; bases unmatched to any gene: 4. CDR3 length: 15 residues. In DNA, the CDR3 is TGTGCCAGCAGCGGGGGGACTAGCGGGCCAGATACGCAGTATTTT. Translation: CASSGGTSGPDTQYF.

V gene TRBV30 combines with J gene TRBJ1-2; no clear D gene. Germline loops: CDR1 GTSNPN, CDR2 SVGIG (reference sequence). The length of the CDR3 is 16 residues. V was clipped by 0 bases and J by 7 bases, with 21 bases between them. The CDR3 DNA reads as TGTGCCTGGAGTGTATGGGCCGAAGTAGAAGTGGGTGGCTACACCTTC. This encodes CAWSVWAEVEVGGYTF.

This clone was counted a few times. This chain links TRBV3-1 (or the pseudogene TRBV3-2) with TRBJ2-2; 8 positions agree with TRBD1. CDR1 LGHDT and CDR2 YNNKEL come from the germline V gene (reference sequence). The ends lost 2 bases at V and 4 bases at J; junction bases unmatched: 0. This CDR3 has 14 residues. The CDR3 spells CASSQQGATGELFF. Written as DNA, the CDR3 is TGTGCCAGCAGCCAACAGGGGGCCACCGGGGAGCTGTTTTTT.

In its sample, this clone was seen a few times. As DNA, the CDR3 is TGTGCCACCAGTGACACTACAGGTTATACCTACAATGAGCAGTTCTTC. It yields the protein CATSDTTGYTYNEQFF. J is TRBJ2-1 and V is TRBV24-1; the D gene is possibly TRBD1 (5 bases). Trimming took off 4 bases at V and 2 bases at J, with 14 bases between the two ends. The CDR3 has 16 amino acids. Germline V lookup: CDR1 KGHDR, CDR2 SFDVKD.

This clone has just a few counts. V is TRBV4-2 and J is TRBJ2-7; D remains ambiguous. Looked up from germline, CDR1 is LGHNA and CDR2 is YNFKEQ. The CDR3 covers 13 residues. V gave up 0 bases and J gave up 1 base, with 4 bases separating them. CDR3 residues: CASSQERSYEQYF. The CDR3, as DNA: TGTGCCAGCAGCCAAGAGAGGTCCTACGAGCAGTACTTC.

J is TRBJ2-2 and V is TRBV7-3, with TRBD1 matching 7 bases. CDR1 is SGHTA, CDR2 FQGTGA, per germline. CDR3 length: 16 residues. V was pared by 0 bases and J by 5 bases, with 6 bases of the junction left unmatched. The CDR3 sequence: CASSLTSDRPTGELFF. In nucleotides, the CDR3 is TGTGCCAGCAGCTTAACGTCGGACAGGCCGACCGGGGAGCTGTTTTTT.

In this sample, this clone turned up a few times. The V call is TRBV9, the J call TRBJ2-3; possible D gene TRBD1, 5 bases. Per the germline V gene, CDR1 is SGDLS and CDR2 is YYNGEE. V was pared by 0 bases and J by 0 bases, with 11 bases between. The CDR3 length is 16 residues. CDR3 loop: CASSVGGTISTDTQYF. CDR3 DNA sequence: TGTGCCAGCAGCGTAGGGGGCACGATCAGCACAGATACGCAGTATTTT.

The rearrangement joins TRBV2 to TRBJ1-2, with TRBD1 as a possible D gene (6 bases). This CDR3 comprises 14 residues. The germline CDR1 and CDR2 sequences are SNHLY and FYNNEI. V was shortened by 8 bases and J by 7 bases, with 20 bases between the two germline ends. DNA of the CDR3: TGTGCCAGCTGTCCGGGACAAGGAATAATTGGCTACACCTTC. Amino acids: CASCPGQGIIGYTF.

V usage is TRBV7-2 and J usage is TRBJ1-2; D call uncertain. Trimming took 5 bases from V and 7 from J, leaving 17 bases between them. Germline CDR1 and CDR2: SGHTA and FQGNSA. The CDR3 length is 14 residues. The CDR3 coding sequence is TGTGCCAGCAGCCCCCAATCGGACTATAGTGGCTACACCTTC. As protein: CASSPQSDYSGYTF.

The rearrangement joins TRBV4-1 to TRBJ1-5; 7 nucleotides line up with TRBD1. V shed 3 bases and J 11 bases; nucleotides not matched to a gene: 7. Looked up from germline, CDR1 is MGHRA and CDR2 is YSYEKL. CDR3 size: 13 residues. CDR3 loop: CASSQETDRAQHF. CDR3 DNA sequence: TGCGCCAGCAGCCAGGAGACCGACAGGGCCCAGCATTTT.